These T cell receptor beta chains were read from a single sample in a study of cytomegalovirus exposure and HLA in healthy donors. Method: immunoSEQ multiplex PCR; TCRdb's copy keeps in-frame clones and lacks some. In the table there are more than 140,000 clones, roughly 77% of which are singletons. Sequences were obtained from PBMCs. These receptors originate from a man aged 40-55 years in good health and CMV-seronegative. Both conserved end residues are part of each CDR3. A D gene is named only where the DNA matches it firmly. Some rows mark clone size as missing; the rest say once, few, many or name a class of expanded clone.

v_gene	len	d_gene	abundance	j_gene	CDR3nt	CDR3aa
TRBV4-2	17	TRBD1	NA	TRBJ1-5	TGTGCCAGCAGCCAAGATGGGCCAGGGGGCCGGGGTCAGCCCCAGCATTTT	CASSQDGPGGRGQPQHF
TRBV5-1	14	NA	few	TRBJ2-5	TGCGCCAGCAGGCAAGGGGGGGGAGGAGAGACCCAGTACTTC	CASRQGGGGETQYF
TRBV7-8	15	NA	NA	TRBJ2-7	TGTGCCAGCAGCTCCATCGGGGGACGGGTTTACGAGCAGTACTTC	CASSSIGGRVYEQYF
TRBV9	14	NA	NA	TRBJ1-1	TGTGCCAGCAGCGTAGCTTGGAGGAACACTGAAGCTTTCTTT	CASSVAWRNTEAFF
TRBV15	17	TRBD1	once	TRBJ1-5	TGTGCCACCAGCAACAACAAGGGGACAGGGGATTTTCAGCCCCAGCATTTT	CATSNNKGTGDFQPQHF
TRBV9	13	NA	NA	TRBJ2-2	TGTGCCAGCAGCGTAGGGCCCTCCGGGGAGCTGTTTTTT	CASSVGPSGELFF
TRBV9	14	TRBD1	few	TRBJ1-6	TGTGCCAGCAGCGCCGGGACAGGGGATTCACCCCTCCACTTT	CASSAGTGDSPLHF
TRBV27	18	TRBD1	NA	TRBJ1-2	TGTGCCAGCAGCTTGACTCCGCCCGGGACAGGTGCCGACTATGGCTACACCTTC	CASSLTPPGTGADYGYTF
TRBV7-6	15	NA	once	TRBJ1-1	TGTGCCAGCAGCCAACCAGGGGTCATGAACACTGAAGCTTTCTTT	CASSQPGVMNTEAFF
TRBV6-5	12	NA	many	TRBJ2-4	TGTGCCAGCAGTTACGAGGGCCACATTCAGTACTTC	CASSYEGHIQYF